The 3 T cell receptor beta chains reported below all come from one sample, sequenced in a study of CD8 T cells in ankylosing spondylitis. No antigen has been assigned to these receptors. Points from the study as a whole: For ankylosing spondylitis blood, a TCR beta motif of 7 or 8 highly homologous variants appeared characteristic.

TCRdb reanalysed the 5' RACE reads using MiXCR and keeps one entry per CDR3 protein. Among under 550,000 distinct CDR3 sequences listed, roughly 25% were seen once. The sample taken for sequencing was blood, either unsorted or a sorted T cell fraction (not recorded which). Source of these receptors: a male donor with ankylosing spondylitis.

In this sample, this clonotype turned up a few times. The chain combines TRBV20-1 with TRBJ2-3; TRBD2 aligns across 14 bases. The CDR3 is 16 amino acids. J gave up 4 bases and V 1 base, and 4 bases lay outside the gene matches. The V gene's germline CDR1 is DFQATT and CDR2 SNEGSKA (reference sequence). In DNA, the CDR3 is TGCAGTGCTAGAGCTCCGGGACTAGCGGGAGCAGATACGCAGTATTTT. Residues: CSARAPGLAGADTQYF.

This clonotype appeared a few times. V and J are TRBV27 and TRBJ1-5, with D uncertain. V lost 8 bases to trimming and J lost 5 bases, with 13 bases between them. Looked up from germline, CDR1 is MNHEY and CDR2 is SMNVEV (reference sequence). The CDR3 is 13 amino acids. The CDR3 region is CASGLGRHQPQHF. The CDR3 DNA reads TGTGCCAGCGGCCTTGGCCGACATCAGCCCCAGCATTTT.

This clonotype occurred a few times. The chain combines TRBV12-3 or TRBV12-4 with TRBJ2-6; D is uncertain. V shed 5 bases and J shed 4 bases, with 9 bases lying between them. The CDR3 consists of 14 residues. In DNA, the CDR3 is TGTGCCAGCAGTCGTCTTGGGGGGGCCAACGTCCTGACTTTC. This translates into CASSRLGGANVLTF.